One sample yielded the 16 T cell receptor beta chains listed below, sequenced in a study of OX40 agonist ivuxolimab in advanced cancers. Sequencing was performed with immunoSEQ multiplex PCR; in TCRdb, only in-frame clones are kept and a portion is missing. The table includes tens of thousands of clones, roughly four fifths detected once. The material was CD4+ or CD8+ T cells sorted from blood, obtained in a trial of the OX40 agonist ivuxolimab. These receptors were collected from an adult with an advanced solid tumor such as melanoma, head and neck, liver or kidney cancer.

The rearrangement joins TRBV5-1 to TRBJ2-1; weak D call: TRBD2 (5 bases). Germline V gene sequence: CDR1 SGHRS, CDR2 YFSETQ. There are 15 residues in the CDR3. V lost 3 bases and J 2 bases, leaving 12 bases between the germline ends. The CDR3 reads CASSSAGGTYNEQFF. The CDR3 region has the DNA TGCGCCAGCAGCTCCGCAGGAGGAACCTACAATGAGCAGTTCTTC.

In its sample, this clone was seen a few times. V usage is TRBV6-6 and J usage is TRBJ1-2; D uncertain. V shed 10 bases and J shed 6 bases, with 18 bases lying between them. Germline V lookup: CDR1 MNHNY, CDR2 SVGAGI (reference sequence). The CDR3 loop spans 13 amino acids. The CDR3 here is CATDRYKEDGYTF. CDR3 in DNA: TGTGCCACAGATCGATACAAGGAGGATGGCTACACCTTC.

This chain links TRBV11-1 with TRBJ2-7; 9 bases are a match to TRBD2. Trimming cost V 6 bases and J 0 bases; bases outside gene matches: 0. This CDR3 comprises 13 residues. In germline, CDR1 is SGHAT, CDR2 FQDESV (reference sequence). Written as DNA, the CDR3 is TGTGCCAGCAGTAGCGGGAGCTCCTACGAGCAGTACTTC. This gives the protein CASSSGSSYEQYF.

There are a few counts of this clone. The CDR3 is CASSQESQVLRNTIYF. The CDR3 DNA follows: TGCGCCAGCAGCCAAGAATCTCAGGTTTTACGAAACACCATATATTTT. The chain employs TRBV4-3 and TRBJ1-3; unclear D gene. Germline V gene lookup returns CDR1 LGHNA and CDR2 YSLEER. Trimming removed 0 bases at V and 5 bases at J, with 14 bases between. This CDR3 has 16 amino acids.

The chain couples TRBV19 to TRBJ2-3, with a tentative D call TRBD1 (6 bases). The CDR3 has 14 amino acids. Between the trimmed V and J ends, which lost 1 base and 4 bases, there was a span of 9 bases. The germline V gene has CDR1 LNHDA and CDR2 SQIVND (reference sequence). This CDR3 reads CASSIAAGADTQYF. The CDR3 DNA is TGTGCCAGTAGTATAGCGGCAGGGGCAGATACGCAGTATTTT.

This rearrangement joins TRBV19 to TRBJ1-5, with D perhaps matching TRBD1 (5 bases). Deletions cut 7 bases from V and 7 bases from J, with 17 bases between. From germline, CDR1 is LNHDA and CDR2 SQIVND (reference sequence). The CDR3 is 14 residues long. This CDR3 is CASTTGGLGQPQHF. The CDR3 region has the DNA TGTGCCAGTACCACAGGAGGCTTGGGGCAGCCCCAGCATTTT.

V usage is TRBV6-5 and J usage is TRBJ2-5; the D gene is possibly TRBD1 (5 bases). Trimming took 8 bases from V and 3 from J, leaving 10 bases between them. Per the germline V gene, CDR1 is MNHEY and CDR2 is SVGAGI. This CDR3 contains 12 residues. CDR3 amino acids: CASRAGKETQYF. The CDR3 nucleotides read TGTGCCAGCCGGGCAGGGAAAGAGACCCAGTACTTC.

J is TRBJ1-4 and V is TRBV7-9; 8 nucleotides align to TRBD1. The germline CDR1 and CDR2 sequences are SEHNR and FQNEAQ (reference sequence). The CDR3 length is 15 residues. The ends lost 5 bases at V and 4 bases at J; junction bases unmatched: 6. CDR3 sequence reads: CASSAIDRGNEKLFF. CDR3 DNA sequence: TGTGCCAGCAGCGCCATAGACAGGGGTAATGAAAAACTGTTTTTT.

V and J are TRBV10-1 and TRBJ1-2, with D possibly TRBD1 on 5 matching bases. CDR3 length: 13 amino acids. Looked up from germline, CDR1 is WNHNN and CDR2 is SYGVQD (reference sequence). With 5 bases removed from V and 1 base from J, the gap between germline ends came to 8 bases. The CDR3 reads CASSPGSNYGYTF. The DNA for the CDR3 is TGCGCCAGCAGTCCAGGGAGTAACTATGGCTACACCTTC.

This chain connects TRBV2 to TRBJ1-6; D possibly corresponds to TRBD1 (5 bases). Germline V gene lookup returns CDR1 SNHLY and CDR2 FYNNEI. The CDR3 is made up of 15 amino acids. V was trimmed by 7 bases and J by 1 base, leaving 11 bases between them. The CDR3 DNA reads as TGTGCCAGCAAAGGGGATGGGTCCTATAATTCACCCCTCCACTTT. Translating gives CASKGDGSYNSPLHF. Filled out from reference TRBV2 and TRBJ1-6, the complete variable domain reads EPEVTQTPSHQVTQMGQEVILRCVPISNHLYFYWYRQILGQKVEFLVSFYNNEISEKSEIFDDQFSVERPDGSNFTLKIRSTKLEDSAMYFCASKGDGSYNSPLHFGNGTRLTVT.

This chain links TRBV28 with TRBJ2-7; maybe TRBD1 (5 bases). The V and J ends lost 8 bases and 2 bases respectively, with 13 bases between them. The V gene's germline CDR1 is MDHEN and CDR2 SYDVKM. The CDR3 is made up of 13 amino acids. In nucleotides, the CDR3 is TGTGCCAGCTTAGGGGTTTTAACCTACGAGCAGTACTTC. Its translation is CASLGVLTYEQYF.

The CDR3 coding sequence is TGTGCCACCAGCGGGGATGTGGGGCCCACTGAAGCTTTCTTT. Its translation: CATSGDVGPTEAFF. The chain carries TRBV15 and TRBJ1-1; D is perhaps TRBD1 (5 bases). CDR3 length: 14 residues. Germline lookup yields CDR1 LNHNV and CDR2 YYDKDF (reference sequence). Deletions cut 5 bases from V and 4 bases from J, with 14 bases between.

The gene calls are TRBV4-2 and TRBJ2-3, with 8 bases lining up with TRBD2. V trimming: 0 bases; J trimming: 1 base; junction bases outside the gene matches: 6. Germline CDR1 LGHNA, CDR2 YNFKEQ. This CDR3 comprises 17 residues. This CDR3 is CASSQDGGGPRTDTQYF. The DNA for the CDR3 is TGTGCCAGCAGCCAAGACGGGGGGGGGCCCCGCACAGATACGCAGTATTTT.

The chain joins TRBV19 to TRBJ2-1; D not resolved. V lost 4 bases, J lost 4 bases, and 8 bases lay in between. This CDR3 region has 13 residues. Germline loops: CDR1 LNHDA, CDR2 SQIVND (reference sequence). The CDR3 DNA is TGTGCCAGTAGTAAGTCCAGGTACAATGAGCAGTTCTTC. Translated, it gives CASSKSRYNEQFF. The entire variable domain, with the rest obtained from reference TRBV19 and TRBJ2-1, is as follows: DGGITQSPKYLFRKEGQNVTLSCEQNLNHDAMYWYRQDPGQGLRLIYYSQIVNDFQKGDIAEGYSVSREKKESFPLTVTSAQKNPTAFYLCASSKSRYNEQFFGPGTRLTVL.

J is TRBJ1-1 and V is TRBV7-2; no definite D call. This CDR3 has 14 amino acids. Germline-derived CDR1 and CDR2 are SGHTA and FQGNSA. Trimming removed 2 bases at V and 1 base at J, with 8 bases between. For the CDR3, the DNA is TGTGCCAGCAGCTTACAGATGTCGAACACTGAAGCTTTCTTT. It encodes CASSLQMSNTEAFF.

The rearrangement links TRBV7-8 to TRBJ2-3; D uncertain. The CDR3 is 12 residues long. Germline V lookup: CDR1 SGHVS, CDR2 FQNEAQ. Trimming left V 7 bases short and J 6 bases short, with 11 bases between. The CDR3 region has the DNA TGTGCCAGCAAACCCTCATTGGATACGCAGTATTTT. It yields the protein CASKPSLDTQYF. The variable domain in full, with the rest retrieved from reference TRBV7-8 and TRBJ2-3, is GAGVSQSPRYKVAKRGQDVALRCDPISGHVSLFWYQQALGQGPEFLTYFQNEAQLDKSGLPSDRFFAERPEGSVSTLKIQRTQQEDSAVYLCASKPSLDTQYFGPGTRLTVL.